This T cell receptor (beta chain) was captured by sequencing in a study of early T cells in non-severe SARS-CoV-2 infection. At least ten counts were recorded for this clonotype. MiXCR was run by TCRdb on the 5' RACE reads, yielding one entry per CDR3 protein. The table lists 69,000 or so distinct CDR3 sequences, 3.5% to 6% of them singletons. This receptor was identified in an adult who was a healthcare worker with PCR-confirmed SARS-CoV-2 infection or an uninfected control (not recorded which). The donor label of this sample is uncertain. Material: whole blood, obtained at baseline.

CDR3 in amino acids: CSARNGSRLSQPQHF. Here the CDR3 DNA reads TGCAGTGCTAGGAACGGGTCCCGACTGAGTCAGCCCCAGCATTTT. The genes are TRBV20-1 and TRBJ1-5, with D unclear. CDR3 length equals 15 residues. Germline V gene lookup returns CDR1 DFQATT and CDR2 SNEGSKA (reference sequence). Trimming cost V 3 bases and J 6 bases, with 18 bases left between them.